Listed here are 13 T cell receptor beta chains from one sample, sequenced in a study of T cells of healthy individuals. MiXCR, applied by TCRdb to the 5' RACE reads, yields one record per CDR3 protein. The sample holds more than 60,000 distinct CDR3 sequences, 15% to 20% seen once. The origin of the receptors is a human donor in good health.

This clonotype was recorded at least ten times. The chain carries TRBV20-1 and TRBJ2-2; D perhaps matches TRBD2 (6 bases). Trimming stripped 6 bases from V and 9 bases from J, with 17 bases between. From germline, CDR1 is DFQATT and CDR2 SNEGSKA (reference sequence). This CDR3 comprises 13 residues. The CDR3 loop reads CSAPGTGKRELFF. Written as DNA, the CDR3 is TGCAGTGCCCCCGGGACTGGGAAGAGGGAGCTGTTTTTT.

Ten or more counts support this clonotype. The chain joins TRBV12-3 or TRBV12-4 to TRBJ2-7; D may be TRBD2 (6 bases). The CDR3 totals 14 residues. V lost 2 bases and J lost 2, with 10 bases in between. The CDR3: CASSLPLAPYEQYF. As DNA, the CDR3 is TGTGCCAGCAGTTTACCACTAGCCCCCTACGAGCAGTACTTC.

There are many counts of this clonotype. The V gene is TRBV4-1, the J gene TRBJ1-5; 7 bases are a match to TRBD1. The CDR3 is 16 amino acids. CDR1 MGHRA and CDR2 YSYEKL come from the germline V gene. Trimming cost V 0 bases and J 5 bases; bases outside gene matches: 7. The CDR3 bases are TGCGCCAGCAGCCAAGATGGCAGGGGGACGTATCAGCCCCAGCATTTT. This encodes CASSQDGRGTYQPQHF.

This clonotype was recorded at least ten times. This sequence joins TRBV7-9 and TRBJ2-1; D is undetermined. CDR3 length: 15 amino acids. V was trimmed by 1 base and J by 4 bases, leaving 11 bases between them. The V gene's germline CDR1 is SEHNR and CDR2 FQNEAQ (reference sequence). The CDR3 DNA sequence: TGTGCCAGCAGCTTAGAGGGCCTCTCATACAATGAGCAGTTCTTC. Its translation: CASSLEGLSYNEQFF.

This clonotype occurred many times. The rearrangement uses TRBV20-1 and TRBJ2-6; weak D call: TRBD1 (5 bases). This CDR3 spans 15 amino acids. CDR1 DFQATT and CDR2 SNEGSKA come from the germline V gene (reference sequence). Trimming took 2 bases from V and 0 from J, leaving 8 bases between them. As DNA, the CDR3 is TGCAGTGCTAGACTAGACAGCTCTGGGGCCAACGTCCTGACTTTC. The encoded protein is CSARLDSSGANVLTF.

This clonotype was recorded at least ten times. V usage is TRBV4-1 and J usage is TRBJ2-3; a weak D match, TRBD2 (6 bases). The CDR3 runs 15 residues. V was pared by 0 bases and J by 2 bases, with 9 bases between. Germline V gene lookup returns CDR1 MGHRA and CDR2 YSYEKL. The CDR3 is CASSQEGLSTDTQYF. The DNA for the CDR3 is TGCGCCAGCAGCCAAGAGGGACTGTCCACAGATACGCAGTATTTT.

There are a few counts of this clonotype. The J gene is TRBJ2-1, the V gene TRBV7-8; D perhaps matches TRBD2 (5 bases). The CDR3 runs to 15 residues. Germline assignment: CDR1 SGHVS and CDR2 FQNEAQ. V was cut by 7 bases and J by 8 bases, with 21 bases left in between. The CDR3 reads CASTPWERAPYEQFF. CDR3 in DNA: TGTGCCAGCACCCCTTGGGAGAGGGCCCCGTATGAGCAGTTCTTC.

The CDR3 reads CASSLTDGAKNIQYF. As DNA, the CDR3 is TGTGCCAGCAGCCTTACCGATGGGGCCAAAAACATTCAGTACTTC. The chain links TRBV9 to TRBJ2-4; no reliable D call. Germline V gene sequence: CDR1 SGDLS, CDR2 YYNGEE. V shed 4 bases and J shed 1 base, with 12 bases lying between them. The CDR3 extends over 15 amino acids.

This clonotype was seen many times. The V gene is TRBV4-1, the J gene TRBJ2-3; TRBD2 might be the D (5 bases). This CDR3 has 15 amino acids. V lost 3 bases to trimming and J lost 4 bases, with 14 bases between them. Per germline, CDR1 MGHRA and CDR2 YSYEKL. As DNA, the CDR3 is TGCGCCAGCAGCCACGTCGGGATAGCGTCAGATACGCAGTATTTT. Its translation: CASSHVGIASDTQYF.

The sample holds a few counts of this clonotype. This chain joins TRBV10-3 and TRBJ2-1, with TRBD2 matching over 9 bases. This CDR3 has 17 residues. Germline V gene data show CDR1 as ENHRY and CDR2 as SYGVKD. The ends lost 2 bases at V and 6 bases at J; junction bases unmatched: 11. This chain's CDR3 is CAISEVSGLATRNEQFF. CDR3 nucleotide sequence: TGTGCCATCAGTGAGGTTTCGGGACTAGCAACTCGCAATGAGCAGTTCTTC.

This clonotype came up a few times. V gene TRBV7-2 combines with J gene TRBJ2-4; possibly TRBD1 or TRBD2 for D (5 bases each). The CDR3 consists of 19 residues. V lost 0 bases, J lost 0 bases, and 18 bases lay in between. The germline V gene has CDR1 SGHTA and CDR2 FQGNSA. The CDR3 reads CASSLARNWRTQAKNIQYF. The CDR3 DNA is TGTGCCAGCAGCTTAGCGCGGAATTGGAGGACACAAGCCAAAAACATTCAGTACTTC.

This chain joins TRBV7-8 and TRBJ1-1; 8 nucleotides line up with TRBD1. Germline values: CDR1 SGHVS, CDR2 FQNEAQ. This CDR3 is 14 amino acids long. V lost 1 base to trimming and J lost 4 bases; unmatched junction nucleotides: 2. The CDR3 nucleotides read TGTGCCAGCAGCTTAGTAGGACAGGGCACTGAAGCTTTCTTT. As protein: CASSLVGQGTEAFF.

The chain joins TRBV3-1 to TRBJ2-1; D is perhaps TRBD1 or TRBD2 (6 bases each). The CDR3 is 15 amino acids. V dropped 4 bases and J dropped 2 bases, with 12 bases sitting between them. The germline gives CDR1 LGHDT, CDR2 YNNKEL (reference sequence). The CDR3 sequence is CASSPRGAPYNEQFF. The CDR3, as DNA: TGTGCCAGCAGCCCAAGGGGGGCACCCTACAATGAGCAGTTCTTC.